This T cell receptor beta chain was sequenced during a study of control samples from healthy donors and cancer patients. The junction had 13 bases not matched to a gene; V was cut back by 0 bases and J by 0 bases. The CDR3 is 19 residues long. In germline, CDR1 is KGHSH, CDR2 LQKENI. Here immunoSEQ multiplex PCR was the method, and the copy in TCRdb shows in-frame clones only, minus some. Here the sample spans some 65,000 clones, 84% being singletons. This rearrangement joins TRBV18 to TRBJ1-1, with 7 bases that match TRBD1. Sequencing input: PBMCs. This sequence originates from a woman between 50 and 59 years old with lung cancer. CDR3 coding DNA: TGTGCCAGCTCACCACCGCTCCGGCTGGGACAGATGATGAACACTGAAGCTTTCTTT. It translates to CASSPPLRLGQMMNTEAFF. The complete variable domain, with remaining parts taken from reference TRBV18 and TRBJ1-1, reads NAGVMQNPRHLVRRRGQEARLRCSPMKGHSHVYWYRQLPEEGLKFMVYLQKENIIDESGMPKERFSAEFPKEGPSILRIQQVVRGDSAAYFCASSPPLRLGQMMNTEAFFGQGTRLTVV.